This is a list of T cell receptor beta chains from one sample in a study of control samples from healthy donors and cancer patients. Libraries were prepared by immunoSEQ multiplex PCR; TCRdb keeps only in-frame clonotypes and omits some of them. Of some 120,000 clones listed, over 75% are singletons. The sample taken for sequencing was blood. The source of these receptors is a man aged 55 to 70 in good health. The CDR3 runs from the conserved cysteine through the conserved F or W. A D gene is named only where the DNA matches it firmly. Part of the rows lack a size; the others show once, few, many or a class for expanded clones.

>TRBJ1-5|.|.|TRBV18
CASSPQAVAANQPQHF
TGTGCCAGCTCACCTCAAGCGGTGGCCGCGAATCAGCCCCAGCATTTT
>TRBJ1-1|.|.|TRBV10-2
CASSDPQLRAFF
TGCGCCAGCAGTGATCCACAGCTGAGGGCTTTCTTT
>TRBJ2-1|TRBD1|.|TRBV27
CASSALTGYNEQFF
TGTGCCAGCAGTGCCCTGACAGGGTACAATGAGCAGTTCTTC
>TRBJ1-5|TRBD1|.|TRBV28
CASSFGTGGNQPQHF
TGTGCCAGCAGTTTCGGGACAGGAGGCAATCAGCCCCAGCATTTT
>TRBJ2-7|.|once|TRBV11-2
CASSLGQLYEQYF
TGTGCCAGCAGCTTAGGGCAGCTCTACGAGCAGTACTTC
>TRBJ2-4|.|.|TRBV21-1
CASRIKGLAGGEDIQYF
TGTGCCAGCAGAATAAAAGGACTAGCGGGAGGCGAGGACATTCAGTACTTC
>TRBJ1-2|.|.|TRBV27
CATSESRPEIYGYTF
TGTGCCACCTCAGAATCACGCCCAGAGATTTATGGCTACACCTTC
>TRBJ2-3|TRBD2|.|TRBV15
CATTGLAGGLTDTQYF
TGTGCCACCACCGGACTAGCGGGGGGCCTCACAGATACGCAGTATTTT
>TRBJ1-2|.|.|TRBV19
CASSIRTDYYGYTF
TGTGCCAGTAGTATTCGAACTGACTACTATGGCTACACCTTC
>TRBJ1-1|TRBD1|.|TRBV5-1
CASSLRGQGSMNTEAFF
TGCGCCAGCAGCTTGAGGGGACAGGGGTCCATGAACACTGAAGCTTTCTTT
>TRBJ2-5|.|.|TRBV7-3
CASSLLANGETQYF
TGTGCCAGCAGCTTACTGGCGAATGGAGAGACCCAGTACTTC
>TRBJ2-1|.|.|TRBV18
CASSLVGPNNEQFF
TGTGCCAGCTCACTTGTGGGGCCAAACAATGAGCAGTTCTTC
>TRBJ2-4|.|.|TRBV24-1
CATSPGWRDIQYF
TGTGCCACCAGCCCCGGCTGGAGGGACATTCAGTACTTC
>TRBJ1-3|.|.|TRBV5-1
CASSLAADGNTIYF
TGCGCCAGCAGCTTGGCCGCTGATGGAAACACCATATATTTT
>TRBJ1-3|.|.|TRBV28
CASSFRGISGNTIYF
TGTGCCAGCAGTTTCCGGGGGATCTCTGGAAACACCATATATTTT
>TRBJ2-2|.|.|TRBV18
CASSPPGVAVPTGELFF
TGTGCCAGCTCACCACCCGGAGTAGCCGTCCCAACCGGGGAGCTGTTTTTT
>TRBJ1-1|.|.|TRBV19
CASTGFRGATGNTEAFF
TGTGCCAGTACCGGATTCCGGGGAGCCACAGGGAACACTGAAGCTTTCTTT
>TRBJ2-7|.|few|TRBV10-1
CASSDSGIRDYEQYF
TGCGCCAGCAGTGATTCCGGGATCAGAGACTACGAGCAGTACTTC
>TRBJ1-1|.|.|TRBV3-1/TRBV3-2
CASSLGTLNTEAFF
TGTGCCAGCAGCCTAGGTACTTTGAACACTGAAGCTTTCTTT
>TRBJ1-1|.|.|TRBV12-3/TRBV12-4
CASSLAHGSKAFF
TGTGCCAGCAGTTTAGCTCACGGCTCGAAAGCTTTCTTT
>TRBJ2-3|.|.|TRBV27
CASSRPEGIGDTQYF
TGTGCCAGCAGTAGGCCCGAGGGGATAGGAGATACGCAGTATTTT
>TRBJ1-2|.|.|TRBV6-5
CASSYSRVSTNGYTF
TGTGCCAGCAGTTACTCGAGGGTGTCTACGAATGGCTACACCTTC
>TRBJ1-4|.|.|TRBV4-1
CASSQDEGRSNEKLFF
TGCGCCAGCAGCCAAGATGAGGGTCGGAGTAACGAAAAACTGTTTTTT
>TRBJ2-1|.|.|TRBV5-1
CASSALPSDRFNEQFF
TGCGCCAGCAGCGCCCTACCTAGCGATCGTTTCAATGAGCAGTTCTTC
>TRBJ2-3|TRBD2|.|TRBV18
CASSLLGRDGTQYF
TGTGCCAGCTCACTGCTAGGGAGGGACGGTACGCAGTATTTT
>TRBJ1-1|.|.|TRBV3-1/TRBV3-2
CASSSTGTEAFF
TGTGCCAGCAGCAGCACAGGGACTGAAGCTTTCTTT
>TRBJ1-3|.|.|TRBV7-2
CASSLDSVISGNTIYF
TGTGCCAGCAGCTTAGACAGTGTGATCTCTGGAAACACCATATATTTT
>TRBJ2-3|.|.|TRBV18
CASSPPFEGGPDTQYF
TGTGCCAGCTCACCGCCGTTTGAGGGGGGGCCAGATACGCAGTATTTT
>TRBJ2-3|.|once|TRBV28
CASNRENTQYF
TGTGCCAGTAACAGGGAAAATACGCAGTATTTT
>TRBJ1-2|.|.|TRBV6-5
CASSYREANYGYTF
TGTGCCAGCAGTTACAGGGAAGCTAACTATGGCTACACCTTC
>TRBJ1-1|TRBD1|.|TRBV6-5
CASSRWTGSNTEAFF
TGTGCCAGCAGCCGTTGGACAGGGTCGAACACTGAAGCTTTCTTT
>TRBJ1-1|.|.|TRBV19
CASSSQGSTEAFF
TGTGCCAGTAGTTCCCAGGGTAGCACTGAAGCTTTCTTT
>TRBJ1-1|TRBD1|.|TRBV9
CASSLRGAGGGYTEAFF
TGTGCCAGCAGCCTCCGGGGAGCAGGGGGGGGGTACACTGAAGCTTTCTTT
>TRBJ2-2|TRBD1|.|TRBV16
CASSQSRDRKPGDTGELFF
TGTGCCAGCAGCCAATCTAGGGACAGGAAGCCGGGCGACACCGGGGAGCTGTTTTTT
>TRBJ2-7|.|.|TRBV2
CASSEGPTSSYEQYF
TGTGCCAGCAGTGAGGGGCCTACCTCCTCCTACGAGCAGTACTTC
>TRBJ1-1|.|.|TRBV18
CASSLGVDLNTEAFF
TGTGCCAGCTCACTGGGGGTGGACCTAAACACTGAAGCTTTCTTT
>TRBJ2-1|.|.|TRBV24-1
CATSEAAKPHNEQFF
TGTGCCACCAGTGAGGCAGCGAAACCCCACAATGAGCAGTTCTTC
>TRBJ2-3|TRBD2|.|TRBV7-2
CASSLNGLETDTQYF
TGTGCCAGCAGCTTAAATGGACTAGAAACAGATACGCAGTATTTT
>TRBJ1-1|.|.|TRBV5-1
CASSLELGVTEAFF
TGCGCCAGCAGCTTGGAGTTGGGGGTCACTGAAGCTTTCTTT
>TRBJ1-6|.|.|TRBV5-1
CASSIAQARDSPLHF
TGCGCCAGCAGCATAGCTCAGGCCCGGGATTCACCCCTCCACTTT
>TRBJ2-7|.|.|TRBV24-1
CATSVSDSDIYEQYF
TGTGCCACCAGTGTAAGTGACAGCGATATCTACGAGCAGTACTTC